What follows is one T cell receptor beta chain and its context. Treatment denoted: 15 to 20 received Ad26.COV2.S at low or high dose, single or two shots; about 5 received placebo; per-sample allocation not given. Sampling occurred on day 63 after the first vaccine or placebo injection. Clones were sequenced by immunoSEQ multiplex PCR, and TCRdb holds only the in-frame ones, with some missing. The sample lists about 350,000 clones; around 89% were seen once. The germline V and J ends were trimmed by 6 bases and 3 bases, with 11 bases remaining between them. Per germline, CDR1 SGHTA and CDR2 FQGNSA. This CDR3 is 14 amino acids long. The sample is drawn from a study of Ad26.COV2.S vaccination and SARS-CoV-2 variants.

The chain couples TRBV7-2 to TRBJ1-4, with a possible D match to TRBD1 (6 bases). The TCR originated in a person between 18 and 60 years old who received the Ad26.COV2.S COVID-19 vaccine or a placebo. The sample in question was peripheral blood, obtained in a trial of Ad26.COV2.S vaccine versus placebo. The CDR3 protein is CASSQGLANEKLFF. The CDR3 region has the DNA TGTGCCAGCAGTCAGGGGCTGGCTAATGAAAAACTGTTTTTT.